This T cell receptor (beta chain) was retrieved from a study of T cell responses to AZD1222 COVID-19 vaccine. Whole-study findings and limits: Once two AZD1222 doses were given, Spike-specific TCR breadth and depth went up. Nearly half of the spike-specific TCRs reportedly recognize variant regions that carry no mutations. Repertoire sampling occurred only after the peak T cell response. Among those given AZD1222, only 5 to 7 were seropositive at baseline.

To note about this clone: Its target is unknown.

Germline CDR1 and CDR2: MNHEY and SVGAGI. The CDR3 is 14 amino acids. Deletions cut 5 bases from V and 7 bases from J, with 17 bases between. Clones were read by immunoSEQ multiplex PCR, and TCRdb kept only the in-frame ones, dropping some. Of about 120,000 clones in the sample, approximately 90% were seen once. The sample here was peripheral blood, taken on day 0 of AZD1222 vaccination. The receptor comes from an adult in good health. V usage is TRBV6-5 and J usage is TRBJ1-2; D gene uncertain. The CDR3 sequence is CASSPSKPAGGYTF. CDR3 bases: TGTGCCAGCAGTCCCTCCAAGCCCGCGGGTGGCTACACCTTC.